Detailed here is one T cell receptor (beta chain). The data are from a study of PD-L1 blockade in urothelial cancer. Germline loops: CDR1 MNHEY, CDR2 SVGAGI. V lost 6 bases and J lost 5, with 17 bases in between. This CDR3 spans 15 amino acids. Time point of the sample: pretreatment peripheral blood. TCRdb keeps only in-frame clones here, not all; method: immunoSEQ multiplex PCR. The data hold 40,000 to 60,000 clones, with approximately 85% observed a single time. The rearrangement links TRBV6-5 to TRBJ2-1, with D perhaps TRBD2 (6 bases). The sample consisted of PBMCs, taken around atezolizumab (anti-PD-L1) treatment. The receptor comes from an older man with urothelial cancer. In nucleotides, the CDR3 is TGTGCCAGCAGCTCGGGGAGGCCAGAAAACAATGAGCAGTTCTTC. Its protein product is CASSSGRPENNEQFF.